This T cell receptor (beta chain) originates from a study of blood T cell repertoires in COVID-19. Study as a whole: PBMCs, B-cell-depleted T cells, or T cells provided the cDNA or gDNA that made up the material.

Some clones are missing from TCRdb's copy, which holds only in-frame ones; the method was immunoSEQ multiplex PCR. In the table there are 75,000 to 100,000 clones, 80% to 90% of which are singletons. Trimming shortened V by 2 bases and J by 5 bases, and 9 bases separated the two germline ends. The CDR3 consists of 13 residues. Germline CDR1 and CDR2: MNHNY and SVGAGI (reference sequence). The receptor was derived from a woman of 80 years or more with acute or convalescent COVID-19. The V call is TRBV6-6, the J call TRBJ2-5, with D possibly being TRBD1 (6 bases). Source material: peripheral blood. The DNA for the CDR3 is TGTGCCAGCAGTTACCCAGGGGTGGAGACCCAGTACTTC. Translated, it gives CASSYPGVETQYF.